A selection of T cell receptor beta chains follows, all from one sample in a study of T-cell reconstitution after alpha-beta-depleted transplantation in children. TCRdb passed the PCR reads through MiXCR, listing each CDR3 protein once. The sample lists about 690,000 distinct CDR3 sequences; 15% to 20% were seen once. The starting material was PBMCs from the stem cell graft donor, obtained from the stem cell graft. These receptors were obtained from a human donor who donated a stem cell graft to a child with acute myeloid leukemia. Each CDR3 is given with its conserved first and last residue. D genes are given only for firm matches. The listing skips clone size in some rows; elsewhere it reads once, few, many or a size class.

j_call clone_size v_call d_call cdr3_aa cdr3_nt
TRBJ2-3 many TRBV7-9 . CASSLAGLTDTQYF TGTGCCAGCAGCTTAGCGGGTTTAACAGATACGCAGTATTTT
TRBJ2-1 few TRBV20-1 . CSAANVAGESGEQFF TGCAGTGCCGCAAACGTGGCAGGGGAATCTGGAGAGCAGTTCTTC
TRBJ1-2 few TRBV5-5 . CASSLGHRTNYGYTF TGTGCCAGCAGCTTGGGTCACCGAACTAACTATGGCTACACCTTC
TRBJ2-7 many TRBV12-3/TRBV12-4 TRBD1 CASSYSGTGVPHEQYF TGTGCCAGCAGTTACTCCGGGACAGGGGTTCCCCACGAGCAGTACTTC
TRBJ2-1 few TRBV7-9 TRBD1 CASSSGTGVLNEQFF TGTGCCAGCAGTTCAGGGACAGGGGTATTGAATGAGCAGTTCTTC
TRBJ1-6 . TRBV11-1 TRBD1 CASSLRETGGDSPLHF TGTGCCAGCAGCTTAAGGGAGACAGGGGGGGACTCACCCCTCCACTTT
TRBJ1-5 many TRBV6-1 . CASSEGGASLPQHF TGTGCCAGCAGTGAAGGCGGGGCTTCCTTGCCCCAGCATTTT
TRBJ2-3 many TRBV20-1 TRBD1 CSARDRAGGSTDTQYF TGCAGTGCTAGAGATAGGGCAGGGGGCTCCACAGATACGCAGTATTTT
TRBJ2-7 . TRBV11-2 . CASSSKYEQYF TGTGCCAGCAGCTCGAAATACGAGCAGTACTTC
TRBJ2-7 many TRBV20-1 . CSAWFPSSYEQYF TGCAGTGCCTGGTTTCCTAGCTCCTACGAGCAGTACTTC
TRBJ2-6 few TRBV7-2 . CASSSFQASGANVLTF TGTGCCAGCAGCTCATTTCAGGCCTCTGGGGCCAACGTCCTGACTTTC
TRBJ1-6 many TRBV7-2 . CASSLIFARNSPLHF TGTGCCAGCAGCTTAATCTTTGCCAGAAATTCACCCCTCCACTTT
TRBJ2-7 few TRBV5-1 TRBD1 CASSLLGGQDAYYEQYF TGCGCCAGCAGCTTACTCGGGGGACAGGACGCATACTACGAGCAGTACTTC
TRBJ1-5 many TRBV12-3/TRBV12-4 . CASGDLSNQPQHF TGTGCCAGCGGTGACCTTAGCAATCAGCCCCAGCATTTT
TRBJ2-2 . TRBV6-2/TRBV6-3 TRBD2 CASSYEGLAGAGELFF TGTGCCAGCAGTTACGAGGGACTAGCGGGGGCCGGGGAGCTGTTTTTT
TRBJ1-2 . TRBV3-1 . CASSPEGSYGYTF TGTGCCAGCAGCCCGGAAGGGAGCTATGGCTACACCTTC
TRBJ1-1 . TRBV4-2 . CASSPGPLESFF TGTGCCAGCAGCCCCGGGCCCCTTGAATCTTTCTTT
TRBJ2-1 many TRBV29-1 . CSERRAGNYNEQFF TGCAGCGAACGACGGGCAGGGAACTACAATGAGCAGTTCTTC
TRBJ2-5 once TRBV4-3 TRBD1 CASSPGWDRRETQYF TGCGCCAGCAGCCCTGGCTGGGACAGGAGGGAGACCCAGTACTTC
TRBJ2-3 few TRBV7-6 . CASSTNQGLTDTQYF TGTGCCAGCAGCACCAACCAGGGACTCACAGATACGCAGTATTTT
TRBJ2-3 . TRBV29-1 TRBD2 CSAGGLAGAWGTDTQYF TGCAGCGCCGGTGGGCTAGCGGGGGCTTGGGGAACAGATACGCAGTATTTT
TRBJ1-6 many TRBV12-3/TRBV12-4 . CASSTLGGSPLHF TGTGCCAGCAGTACCCTGGGGGGTTCACCCCTCCACTTT
TRBJ2-5 many TRBV25-1 . CASSVGGTQETQYF TGTGCCAGCAGCGTAGGAGGGACCCAAGAGACCCAGTACTTC
TRBJ2-7 many TRBV10-3 . CAISENLDYEQYF TGTGCCATCAGTGAGAACCTGGATTACGAGCAGTACTTC
TRBJ2-1 . TRBV6-1 . CASQGGRGSYNEQFF TGTGCCAGTCAGGGGGGGCGGGGCTCCTACAATGAGCAGTTCTTC
TRBJ2-1 . TRBV27 . CASSLGAEIPYNEQFF TGTGCCAGCAGTTTAGGGGCCGAGATCCCCTACAATGAGCAGTTCTTC
TRBJ2-3 many TRBV29-1 . CSVVGMQGGSTDTQYF TGCAGCGTTGTAGGAATGCAGGGTGGGAGCACAGATACGCAGTATTTT
TRBJ2-1 many TRBV9 TRBD2 CASSVSGAQHNEQFF TGTGCCAGCAGCGTTAGCGGGGCACAACACAATGAGCAGTTCTTC
TRBJ2-7 . TRBV4-3 . CASSQEWTVPYEQYF TGCGCCAGCAGCCAAGAGTGGACGGTCCCCTACGAGCAGTACTTC
TRBJ1-5 many TRBV20-1 . CSAAVSGYSNQPQHF TGCAGTGCTGCGGTTAGCGGTTATAGCAATCAGCCCCAGCATTTT
TRBJ2-1 . TRBV5-1 . CASSLARQEQFF TGCGCCAGCAGCTTGGCCCGGCAGGAGCAGTTCTTC
TRBJ1-5 . TRBV20-1 . CSARDSRGYQPQHF TGCAGTGCTAGGGACAGTAGGGGTTATCAGCCCCAGCATTTT
TRBJ1-1 . TRBV7-2 . CASRRQPMNTEAFF TGTGCCAGCAGGAGGCAGCCCATGAACACTGAAGCTTTCTTT
TRBJ2-7 many TRBV5-1 . CASSSGQPYEQYF TGCGCCAGCAGCTCCGGACAGCCCTACGAGCAGTACTTC
TRBJ2-1 few TRBV5-6 . CASSLEGAGIGRSYNEQFF TGTGCCAGCAGCTTGGAGGGGGCGGGGATAGGGCGCTCCTACAATGAGCAGTTCTTC
TRBJ1-5 many TRBV12-3/TRBV12-4 . CASSRTSQPQHF TGTGCCAGCAGTCGGACGAGTCAGCCCCAGCATTTT
TRBJ2-2 . TRBV20-1 . CSARGPGGSLNTGELFF TGCAGTGCTAGAGGCCCAGGGGGGTCATTGAACACCGGGGAGCTGTTTTTT
TRBJ2-6 . TRBV2 TRBD1 CASREDRAGANVLTF TGTGCCAGCAGGGAGGACAGGGCCGGGGCCAACGTCCTGACTTTC
TRBJ1-2 . TRBV4-2 . CAMSPGLLGYTF TGTGCCATGAGCCCCGGGCTCCTTGGCTACACCTTC
TRBJ2-5 many TRBV12-3/TRBV12-4 TRBD2 CASSSGLGRSETQYF TGTGCCAGCAGTTCAGGACTAGGTCGATCGGAGACCCAGTACTTC
TRBJ1-5 many TRBV12-3/TRBV12-4 . CASSLIGLSQPQHF TGTGCCAGCAGTTTAATAGGGTTAAGTCAGCCCCAGCATTTT
TRBJ1-1 . TRBV4-3 . CASSLNYENTEAFF TGCGCCAGCAGCCTAAACTATGAAAACACTGAAGCTTTCTTT
TRBJ2-3 few TRBV6-1 . CASSEATDTQYF TGTGCCAGCAGTGAAGCTACAGATACGCAGTATTTT
TRBJ2-1 few TRBV12-3/TRBV12-4 TRBD2 CASSPGIAGESYNEQFF TGTGCCAGCAGTCCAGGGATAGCGGGGGAATCTTACAATGAGCAGTTCTTC
TRBJ1-5 many TRBV5-1 . CASSLGPRGDNQPQHF TGCGCCAGCAGCTTGGGGCCTAGAGGTGACAATCAGCCCCAGCATTTT
TRBJ1-2 once TRBV4-1 . CARIPGLESGGYTF TGTGCCAGGATCCCCGGGCTCGAGTCCGGTGGCTACACCTTC
TRBJ1-6 many TRBV20-1 TRBD1 CSAPTGANSPLHF TGCAGTGCTCCGACAGGGGCTAATTCACCCCTCCACTTT
TRBJ2-1 many TRBV6-6 . CASSSGRGGEQFF TGTGCCAGCAGTTCGGGCAGGGGCGGTGAGCAGTTCTTC
TRBJ2-3 . TRBV27 TRBD1 CASNLRDRGSDTQYF TGTGCCAGCAACCTACGGGACAGAGGCTCAGATACGCAGTATTTT
TRBJ1-6 . TRBV9 . CASSVEGQLNSPLHF TGTGCCAGCAGCGTAGAGGGACAACTTAATTCACCCCTCCACTTT
TRBJ1-5 many TRBV20-1 . CSARGRQDQPQHF TGCAGTGCTAGAGGGCGACAGGATCAGCCCCAGCATTTT
TRBJ1-1 . TRBV7-8 . CASSLGPHWREVAFF TGTGCCAGCAGCTTAGGGCCCCATTGGAGGGAGGTGGCTTTCTTT